The 18 T cell receptor beta chains below all came from one sample that was sequenced in a study of cytomegalovirus exposure and HLA in healthy donors. A multiplex PCR was run with 60 Vbeta primers and 13 Jbeta primers. The data were produced by immunoSEQ multiplex PCR, yet TCRdb's version contains in-frame clones alone and is incomplete. The table shows about 82,000 clones, with more than 60% occurring only once. Material: PBMCs. The receptors were gathered from a human donor in good health.

V gene TRBV10-1 combines with J gene TRBJ1-5, with 7 bases that match TRBD1. From germline, CDR1 is WNHNN and CDR2 SYGVQD (reference sequence). CDR3 length: 17 residues. With 2 bases clipped from V and 2 bases from J, the junction kept 9 bases outside the gene matches. CDR3 nucleotide sequence: TGCGCCAGCAGTGAGCCGGGACAGAGGGTTTGCAATCAGCCCCAGCATTTT. Translating gives CASSEPGQRVCNQPQHF.

The rearrangement links TRBV6-6 to TRBJ2-2, with 7 bases that match TRBD2. Germline V gene lookup returns CDR1 MNHNY and CDR2 SVGAGI (reference sequence). The CDR3 totals 16 residues. V was pared by 6 bases and J by 3 bases, with 10 bases of the junction left unmatched. The CDR3 reads CASSPHRLADTGELFF. DNA of the CDR3: TGTGCCAGCAGCCCCCACCGGCTAGCGGACACCGGGGAGCTGTTTTTT.

This clone was found a few times. The chain links TRBV12-5 to TRBJ2-2; TRBD1 matches 8 bases. CDR1 is LGHNT and CDR2 is FRNRAP in the germline V gene. V shed 7 bases and J 0 bases; nucleotides not matched to a gene: 4. This CDR3 is built from 15 residues. The CDR3, as DNA: TGTGCTAGTGAATTGACAGGGGCGAACACCGGGGAGCTGTTTTTT. This gives the protein CASELTGANTGELFF. Looking up the rest from reference TRBV12-5 and TRBJ2-2 gives the full variable domain: DARVTQTPRHKVTEMGQEVTMRCQPILGHNTVFWYRQTMMQGLELLAYFRNRAPLDDSGMPKDRFSAEMPDATLATLKIQPSEPRDSAVYFCASELTGANTGELFFGEGSRLTVL.

This chain joins TRBV7-2 and TRBJ2-3, with 10 positions matching TRBD2. V dropped 5 bases and J dropped 4; count of bases not matched to a gene: 6. In germline, CDR1 is SGHTA, CDR2 FQGNSA. The CDR3 covers 15 residues. The chain's CDR3 is CASSRPAGGPDTQYF. The CDR3 bases are TGTGCCAGCAGCCGCCCAGCGGGGGGGCCAGATACGCAGTATTTT.

Only a few counts were recorded for this clone. The V and J genes are TRBV18 and TRBJ2-1; 7 bases match TRBD1. CDR3 length equals 14 residues. V lost 2 bases and J lost 5; bases outside the gene matches: 3. The V gene's germline CDR1 is KGHSH and CDR2 LQKENI. CDR3 region: CASSPGTANNEQFF. In nucleotides, the CDR3 is TGTGCCAGCTCACCAGGGACAGCTAACAATGAGCAGTTCTTC.

This clone occurred a few times. J is TRBJ1-1 and V is TRBV7-9; D unclear. Trimming took 1 base from V and 4 from J, leaving 7 bases between them. The CDR3 is made up of 13 amino acids. The germline V gene has CDR1 SEHNR and CDR2 FQNEAQ (reference sequence). The CDR3 DNA is TGTGCCAGCAGCTTAGAAGCAGGCACTGAAGCTTTCTTT. Its translation is CASSLEAGTEAFF.

This clone has only one observation. Germline and junction disagree at one end, which may indicate a read error. DNA of the CDR3: TGTTCCAGCAGCTGGGGACAGGGGGAAGCTTTCTTT. Translation: CSSSWGQGEAFF. The chain links TRBV7-9 to TRBJ1-1; 10 bases line up with TRBD1. CDR1 is SEHNR, CDR2 FQNEAQ, per germline (reference sequence). The CDR3 has 12 residues.

This clone was seen only once. CDR3 sequence (DNA): TGTGCCAGTAGTATAGGGGCCCCGGGACAGGGTCCCTACGAGCAGTACTTC. It is translated as CASSIGAPGQGPYEQYF. V gene TRBV19 combines with J gene TRBJ2-7; TRBD1 aligns across 9 bases. Germline V gives CDR1 LNHDA, CDR2 SQIVND (reference sequence). The junction had 9 bases not matched to a gene; V was cut back by 1 base and J by 2 bases. This CDR3 has 17 amino acids.

This clone was observed a few times. The chain has TRBV4-3 and TRBJ1-2, with TRBD1 matching 9 bases. J was trimmed by 5 bases and V by 6 bases; bases with no gene match: 4. Germline lookup yields CDR1 LGHNA and CDR2 YSLEER. CDR3 length: 13 amino acids. This chain's CDR3 is CASSDRGGYGYTF. CDR3 sequence (DNA): TGCGCCAGCAGTGACAGGGGGGGTTATGGCTACACCTTC.

This clone was recorded only once. The chain carries TRBV6-6 and TRBJ1-5; D call uncertain. Trimming took off 6 bases at V and 7 bases at J, with 10 bases between the two ends. The germline V gene encodes CDR1 MNHNY and CDR2 SVGAGI (reference sequence). CDR3 length equals 12 residues. This CDR3 reads CASSPREQPQHF. In DNA, the CDR3 is TGTGCCAGCAGCCCCCGAGAGCAGCCCCAGCATTTT.

This rearrangement joins TRBV9 to TRBJ2-5, with 8 bases lining up with TRBD2. Germline lookup yields CDR1 SGDLS and CDR2 YYNGEE. CDR3 length: 16 residues. V was clipped by 0 bases and J by 2 bases; unmatched bases: 6. In DNA form, the CDR3 reads TGTGCCAGCAGCGTAGGGGCGGGGGGACCACAAGAGACCCAGTACTTC. Its protein is CASSVGAGGPQETQYF.

This clone was seen a few times. This rearrangement joins TRBV29-1 to TRBJ2-1, with D maybe TRBD2 (6 bases). Germline CDR1 SQVTM, CDR2 ANQGSEA. V was pared by 7 bases and J by 0 bases, with 13 bases between. The CDR3 has 14 amino acids. The DNA for the CDR3 is TGCAGCGCCTCTGGGGGGAGCTCCTACAATGAGCAGTTCTTC. Encoded protein: CSASGGSSYNEQFF.

This chain connects TRBV7-2 to TRBJ2-7, with 10 bases that match TRBD2. CDR1 is SGHTA, CDR2 FQGNSA, per germline. This CDR3 is 17 amino acids long. V shed 4 bases, J shed 4 bases, and the junction held 13 bases outside the gene matches. This chain's CDR3 is CASSSTSGAAGAYEQYF. The DNA of the CDR3 is TGTGCCAGCAGCTCCACTAGCGGGGCCGCCGGTGCGTACGAGCAGTACTTC. Using reference TRBV7-2 and TRBJ2-7 for the parts outside the CDR3, the full variable domain is GAGVSQSPSNKVTEKGKDVELRCDPISGHTALYWYRQSLGQGLEFLIYFQGNSAPDKSGLPSDRFSAERTGGSVSTLTIQRTQQEDSAVYLCASSSTSGAAGAYEQYFGPGTRLTVT.

The table lists this clone with a few counts. J is TRBJ1-6 and V is TRBV5-1, with 10 positions matching TRBD1. From germline, CDR1 is SGHRS and CDR2 YFSETQ. CDR3 length equals 14 residues. V was pared by 4 bases and J by 9 bases, with 4 bases of the junction left unmatched. The CDR3 DNA reads as TGCGCCAGCAGCGCGGGACAGGGGAGTTCACCCCTCCACTTT. Its protein product is CASSAGQGSSPLHF.

The chain is built from TRBV7-2 and TRBJ1-1; no clear D gene. Germline CDR1 reads SGHTA; CDR2 reads FQGNSA. The CDR3 length is 13 residues. Trimming took off 0 bases at V and 2 bases at J, with 4 bases between the two ends. For the CDR3, the DNA is TGTGCCAGCAGCTTAGCCTTTAACACTGAAGCTTTCTTT. This codes for CASSLAFNTEAFF.

The CDR3 DNA reads TGCGCCAGCAGCCAAGGGCGAGCGGGGGTAGAGACCCAGTACTTC. This gives the protein CASSQGRAGVETQYF. The chain recombines TRBV4-3 with TRBJ2-5; 8 bases are shared with TRBD2. CDR3 length: 15 amino acids. V dropped 1 base and J dropped 4; count of bases not matched to a gene: 5. CDR1 and CDR2 (germline): LGHNA, YSLEER.

The V call is TRBV6-6, the J call TRBJ1-1; 9 bases agree with TRBD1. Germline V CDR1 and CDR2: MNHNY, SVGAGI (reference sequence). The CDR3 spans 16 residues. V gave up 2 bases and J gave up 3 bases; unmatched junction bases: 7. This CDR3 is CASSYGGTGLHTEAFF. CDR3 coding DNA: TGTGCCAGCAGTTACGGGGGGACAGGGTTGCACACTGAAGCTTTCTTT.

The rearrangement joins TRBV29-1 to TRBJ2-7; D might be TRBD1 (5 bases). CDR3 length equals 12 residues. V lost 6 bases and J lost 0, with 9 bases in between. The germline V gene has CDR1 SQVTM and CDR2 ANQGSEA. CDR3 protein: CSVYDSSYEQYF. In nucleotides, the CDR3 is TGCAGCGTCTATGACAGCTCCTACGAGCAGTACTTC.